The source of this TCR beta chain is a study of patients and donors after allogeneic stem cell transplantation. V was pared by 2 bases and J by 2 bases, with 1 base of the junction left unmatched. Germline values: CDR1 SGHRS, CDR2 YFSETQ. CDR3 size: 15 residues. TCRdb ran MiXCR on the RT-PCR reads and lists one entry per CDR3 protein. The sample shows approximately 410,000 distinct CDR3 sequences, roughly 17% of them seen only once. The sequenced material came from blood, either unsorted or a sorted T cell fraction (not recorded which). The receptor comes from a human donor who was either an allogeneic HSCT recipient or a stem cell or donor lymphocyte infusion donor (not recorded which). It is not recorded whose cells these are; they may come from a transplant donor. The J gene is TRBJ2-7, the V gene TRBV5-1, with 13 bases that match TRBD2. CDR3 region: CASSFTSGGAYEQYF. For the CDR3, the DNA is TGCGCCAGCAGCTTCACTAGCGGGGGGGCCTACGAGCAGTACTTC.